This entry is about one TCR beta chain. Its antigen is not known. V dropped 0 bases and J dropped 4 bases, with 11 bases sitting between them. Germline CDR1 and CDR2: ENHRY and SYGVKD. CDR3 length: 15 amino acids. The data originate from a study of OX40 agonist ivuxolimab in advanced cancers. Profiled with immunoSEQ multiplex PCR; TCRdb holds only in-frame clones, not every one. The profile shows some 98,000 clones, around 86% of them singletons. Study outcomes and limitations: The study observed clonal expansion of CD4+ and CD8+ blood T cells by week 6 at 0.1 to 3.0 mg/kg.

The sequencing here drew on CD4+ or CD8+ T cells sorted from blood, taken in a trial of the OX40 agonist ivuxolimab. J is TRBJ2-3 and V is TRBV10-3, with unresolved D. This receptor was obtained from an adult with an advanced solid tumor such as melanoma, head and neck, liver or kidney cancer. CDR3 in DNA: TGTGCCATCAGTGAGTCCGGAACGGCCCCAGATACGCAGTATTTT. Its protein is CAISESGTAPDTQYF.